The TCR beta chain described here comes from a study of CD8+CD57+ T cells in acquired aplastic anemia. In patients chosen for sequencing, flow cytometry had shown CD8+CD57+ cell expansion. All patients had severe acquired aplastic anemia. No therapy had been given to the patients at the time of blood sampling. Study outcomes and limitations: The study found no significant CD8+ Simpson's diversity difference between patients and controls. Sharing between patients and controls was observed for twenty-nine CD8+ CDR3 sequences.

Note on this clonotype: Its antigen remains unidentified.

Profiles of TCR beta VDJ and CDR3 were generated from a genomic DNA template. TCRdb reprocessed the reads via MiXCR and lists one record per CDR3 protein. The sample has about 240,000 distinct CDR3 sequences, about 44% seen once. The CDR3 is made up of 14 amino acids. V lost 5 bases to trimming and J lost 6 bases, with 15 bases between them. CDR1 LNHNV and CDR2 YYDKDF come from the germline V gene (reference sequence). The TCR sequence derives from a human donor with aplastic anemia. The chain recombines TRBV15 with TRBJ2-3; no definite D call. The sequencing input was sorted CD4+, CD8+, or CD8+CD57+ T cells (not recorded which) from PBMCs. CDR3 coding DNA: TGTGCCACCAGCGTACGATTGACCCCCGATACGCAGTATTTT. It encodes CATSVRLTPDTQYF.